Described below is a single T cell receptor beta chain sequence and its context. The sample belongs to a study of blood T cell repertoires in COVID-19. Background on the study: The United States, Italy and Spain supplied acute and convalescent COVID-19 samples. T cells, B-cell-depleted T cells, or PBMCs provided the cDNA or gDNA that served as material.

The CDR3 loop spans 16 amino acids. Trimming at V came to 4 bases and at J to 7 bases, leaving 10 bases not matched to a gene. From germline, CDR1 is LGHDT and CDR2 YNNKEL (reference sequence). Assay: immunoSEQ multiplex PCR; the TCRdb copy retains only in-frame clones and omits some. The sample shows fewer than 85,000 clones, about 70% of them seen only once. This chain uses TRBV3-1 (or the pseudogene TRBV3-2) with TRBJ1-6; 7 bases map to TRBD1. Sequencing input: peripheral blood. The receptor was isolated from a man in his sixties with acute or convalescent COVID-19. Here the CDR3 DNA reads TGTGCCAGCAGCCTAAGACCGGGACAGCACAATTCACCCCTCCACTTT. The encoded protein is CASSLRPGQHNSPLHF.